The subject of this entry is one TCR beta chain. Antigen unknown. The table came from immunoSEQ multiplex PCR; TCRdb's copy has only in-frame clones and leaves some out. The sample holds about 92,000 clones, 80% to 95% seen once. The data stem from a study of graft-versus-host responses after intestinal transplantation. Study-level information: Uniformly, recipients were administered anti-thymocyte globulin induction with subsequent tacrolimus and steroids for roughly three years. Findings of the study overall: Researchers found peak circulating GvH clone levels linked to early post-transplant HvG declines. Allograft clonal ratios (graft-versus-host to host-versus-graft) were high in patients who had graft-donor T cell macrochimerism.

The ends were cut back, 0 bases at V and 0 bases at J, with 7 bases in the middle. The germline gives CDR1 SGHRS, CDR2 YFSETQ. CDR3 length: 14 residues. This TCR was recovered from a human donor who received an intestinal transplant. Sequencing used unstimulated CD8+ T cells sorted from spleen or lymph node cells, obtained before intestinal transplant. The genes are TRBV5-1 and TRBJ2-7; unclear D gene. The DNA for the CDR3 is TGCGCCAGCAGCTTGGGGGGTAGCTCCTACGAGCAGTACTTC. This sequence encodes CASSLGGSSYEQYF.